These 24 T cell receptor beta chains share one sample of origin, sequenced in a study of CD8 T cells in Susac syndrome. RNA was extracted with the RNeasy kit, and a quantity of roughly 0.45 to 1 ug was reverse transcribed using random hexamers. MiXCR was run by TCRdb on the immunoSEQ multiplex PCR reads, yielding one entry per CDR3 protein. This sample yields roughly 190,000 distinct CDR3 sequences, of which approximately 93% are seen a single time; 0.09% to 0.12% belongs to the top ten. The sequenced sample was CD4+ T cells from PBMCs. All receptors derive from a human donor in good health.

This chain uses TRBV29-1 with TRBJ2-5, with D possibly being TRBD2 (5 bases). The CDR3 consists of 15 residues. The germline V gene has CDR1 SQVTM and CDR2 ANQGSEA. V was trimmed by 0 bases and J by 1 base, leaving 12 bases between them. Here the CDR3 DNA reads TGCAGCGTTGAAGATTGGCGCGGGTCCCAAGAGACCCAGTACTTC. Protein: CSVEDWRGSQETQYF.

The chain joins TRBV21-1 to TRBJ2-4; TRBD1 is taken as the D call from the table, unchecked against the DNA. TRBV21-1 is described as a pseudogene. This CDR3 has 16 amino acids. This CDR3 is CASSKGKGSGKNIQYF. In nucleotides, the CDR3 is TGTGCCAGCAGCAAAGGGAAAGGGTCGGGCAAAAACATTCAGTACTTC.

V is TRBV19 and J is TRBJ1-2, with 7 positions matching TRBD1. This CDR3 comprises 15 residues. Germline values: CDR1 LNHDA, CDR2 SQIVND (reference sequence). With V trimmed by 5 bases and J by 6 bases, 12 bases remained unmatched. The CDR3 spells CASSSRQGKEDGYTF. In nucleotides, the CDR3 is TGTGCCAGTAGTTCACGACAGGGCAAGGAAGATGGCTACACCTTC. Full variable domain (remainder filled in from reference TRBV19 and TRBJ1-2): DGGITQSPKYLFRKEGQNVTLSCEQNLNHDAMYWYRQDPGQGLRLIYYSQIVNDFQKGDIAEGYSVSREKKESFPLTVTSAQKNPTAFYLCASSSRQGKEDGYTFGSGTRLTVV.

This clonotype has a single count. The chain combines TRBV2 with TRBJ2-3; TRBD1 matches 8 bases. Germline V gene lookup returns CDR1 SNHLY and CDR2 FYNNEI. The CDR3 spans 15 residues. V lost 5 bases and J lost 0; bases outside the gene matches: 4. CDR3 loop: CASSITGGSTDTQYF. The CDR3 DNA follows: TGTGCCAGCAGTATCACAGGGGGGAGCACAGATACGCAGTATTTT.

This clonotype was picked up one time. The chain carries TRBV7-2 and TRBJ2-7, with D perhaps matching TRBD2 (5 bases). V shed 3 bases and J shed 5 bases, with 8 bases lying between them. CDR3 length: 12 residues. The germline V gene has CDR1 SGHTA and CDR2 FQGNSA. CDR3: CASSFRGNEQYF. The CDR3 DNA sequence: TGTGCCAGCAGCTTTAGAGGGAACGAGCAGTACTTC.

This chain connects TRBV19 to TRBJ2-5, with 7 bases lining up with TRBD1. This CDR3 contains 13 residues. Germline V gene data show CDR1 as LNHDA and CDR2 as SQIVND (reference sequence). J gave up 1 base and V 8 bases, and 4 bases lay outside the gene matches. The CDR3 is CASRRTGQETQYF. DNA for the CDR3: TGTGCCAGTCGCCGGACAGGCCAAGAGACCCAGTACTTC.

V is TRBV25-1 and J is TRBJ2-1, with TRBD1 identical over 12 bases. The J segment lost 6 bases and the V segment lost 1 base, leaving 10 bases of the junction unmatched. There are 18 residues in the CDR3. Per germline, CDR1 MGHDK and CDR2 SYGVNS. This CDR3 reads CASSESPGQGAKGNEQFF. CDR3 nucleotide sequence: TGTGCCAGCAGTGAATCCCCGGGACAGGGGGCGAAGGGCAATGAGCAGTTCTTC.

Here the CDR3 DNA reads TGTGCCAGCAGTTACTCGTGGGGGAGCACCGGGGAGCTGTTTTTT. As protein: CASSYSWGSTGELFF. This chain joins TRBV6-2 or TRBV6-3 and TRBJ2-2; possibly TRBD1 or TRBD2 for D (5 bases each). Germline CDR1 is MNHEY and CDR2 is SVGEGT. This CDR3 has 15 residues. V was pared by 0 bases and J by 4 bases, with 9 bases between.

For the CDR3, the DNA is TGTGCCAGCAGCCCACGAGGTGGGGAGGAGGGGGAGACCCAGTACTTC. Encoded protein: CASSPRGGEEGETQYF. The rearrangement links TRBV13 to TRBJ2-5; D might be TRBD2 (6 bases). CDR1 is PRHDT and CDR2 is FYEKMQ in the germline V gene (reference sequence). Trimming took 5 bases from V and 5 from J, leaving 21 bases between them. The CDR3 contains 16 residues.

The CDR3 DNA reads as TGCGCCAGCAGGTTGAAGGACAACGGCTACGAGCAGTACTTC. Amino acids: CASRLKDNGYEQYF. The chain employs TRBV5-1 and TRBJ2-7, with D tentatively TRBD1 (5 bases). CDR1 is SGHRS, CDR2 YFSETQ, per germline. The CDR3 consists of 14 residues. The germline V and J ends were trimmed by 5 bases and 3 bases, with 15 bases remaining between them. Drawing the rest from reference TRBV5-1 and TRBJ2-7, the complete variable domain is KAGVTQTPRYLIKTRGQQVTLSCSPISGHRSVSWYQQTPGQGLQFLFEYFSETQRNKGNFPGRFSGRQFSNSRSEMNVSTLELGDSALYLCASRLKDNGYEQYFGPGTRLTVT.

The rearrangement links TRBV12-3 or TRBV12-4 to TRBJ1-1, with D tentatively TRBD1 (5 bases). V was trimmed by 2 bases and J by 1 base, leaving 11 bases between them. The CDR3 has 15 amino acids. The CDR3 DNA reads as TGTGCCAGCAGTTTAAAAGGAGGGGAGAACACTGAAGCTTTCTTT. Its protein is CASSLKGGENTEAFF.

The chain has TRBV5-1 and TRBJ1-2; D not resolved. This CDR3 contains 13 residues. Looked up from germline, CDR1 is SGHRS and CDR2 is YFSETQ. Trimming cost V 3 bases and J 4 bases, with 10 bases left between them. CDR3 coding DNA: TGCGCCAGCAGCTCCGGTGGGCCCTATGGCTACACCTTC. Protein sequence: CASSSGGPYGYTF.

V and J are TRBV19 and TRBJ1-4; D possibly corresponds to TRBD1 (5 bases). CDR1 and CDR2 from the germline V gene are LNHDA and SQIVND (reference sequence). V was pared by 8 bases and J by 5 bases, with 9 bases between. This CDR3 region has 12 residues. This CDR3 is CASGTLNEKLFF. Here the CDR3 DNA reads TGTGCCAGTGGGACCCTAAATGAAAAACTGTTTTTT. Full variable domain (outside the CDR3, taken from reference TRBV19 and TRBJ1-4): DGGITQSPKYLFRKEGQNVTLSCEQNLNHDAMYWYRQDPGQGLRLIYYSQIVNDFQKGDIAEGYSVSREKKESFPLTVTSAQKNPTAFYLCASGTLNEKLFFGSGTQLSVL.

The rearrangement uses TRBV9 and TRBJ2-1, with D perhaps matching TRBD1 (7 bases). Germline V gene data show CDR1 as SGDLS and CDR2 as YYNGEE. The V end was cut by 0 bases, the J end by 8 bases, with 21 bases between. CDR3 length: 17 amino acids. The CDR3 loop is CASSVGPPGGPGDEQFF. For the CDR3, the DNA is TGTGCCAGCAGCGTAGGTCCCCCAGGGGGGCCTGGGGATGAGCAGTTCTTC.

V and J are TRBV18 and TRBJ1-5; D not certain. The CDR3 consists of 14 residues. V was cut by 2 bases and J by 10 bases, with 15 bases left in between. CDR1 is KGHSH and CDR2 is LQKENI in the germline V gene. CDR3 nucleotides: TGTGCCAGCTCACCAAAGCAGGCCGGGGAACCCCAGCATTTT. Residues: CASSPKQAGEPQHF. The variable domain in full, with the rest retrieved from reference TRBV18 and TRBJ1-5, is NAGVMQNPRHLVRRRGQEARLRCSPMKGHSHVYWYRQLPEEGLKFMVYLQKENIIDESGMPKERFSAEFPKEGPSILRIQQVVRGDSAAYFCASSPKQAGEPQHFGDGTRLSIL.

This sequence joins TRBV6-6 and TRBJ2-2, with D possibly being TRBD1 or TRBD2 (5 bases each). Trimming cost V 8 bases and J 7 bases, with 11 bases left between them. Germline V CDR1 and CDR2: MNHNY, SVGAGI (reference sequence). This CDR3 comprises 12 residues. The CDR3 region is CASSRDRGELFF. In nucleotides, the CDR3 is TGTGCCAGCTCCCGGGACCGCGGGGAGCTGTTTTTT.

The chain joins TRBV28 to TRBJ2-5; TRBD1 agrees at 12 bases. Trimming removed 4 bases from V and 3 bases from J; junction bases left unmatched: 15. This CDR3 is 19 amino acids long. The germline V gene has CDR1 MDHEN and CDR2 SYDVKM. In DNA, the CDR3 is TGTGCCAGCAGTTCCTCAACACCGGGACAGGGGGCGGGGGAAGAGACCCAGTACTTC. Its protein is CASSSSTPGQGAGEETQYF.

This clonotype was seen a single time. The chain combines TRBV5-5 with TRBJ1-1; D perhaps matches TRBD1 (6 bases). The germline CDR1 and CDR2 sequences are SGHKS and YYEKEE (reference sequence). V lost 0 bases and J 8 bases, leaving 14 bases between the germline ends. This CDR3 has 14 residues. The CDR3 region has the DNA TGTGCCAGCAGCTTGGAGATAATGACAGGAGAAGCTTTCTTT. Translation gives CASSLEIMTGEAFF. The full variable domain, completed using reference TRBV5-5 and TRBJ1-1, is DAGVTQSPTHLIKTRGQQVTLRCSPISGHKSVSWYQQVLGQGPQFIFQYYEKEERGRGNFPDRFSARQFPNYSSELNVNALLLGDSALYLCASSLEIMTGEAFFGQGTRLTVV.

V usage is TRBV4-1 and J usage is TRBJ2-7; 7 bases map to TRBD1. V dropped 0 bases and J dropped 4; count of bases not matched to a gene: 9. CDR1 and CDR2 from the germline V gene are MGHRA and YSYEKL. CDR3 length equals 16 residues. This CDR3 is CASSQERRQGFYEQYF. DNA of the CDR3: TGCGCCAGCAGCCAAGAGAGGAGACAGGGATTTTACGAGCAGTACTTC.

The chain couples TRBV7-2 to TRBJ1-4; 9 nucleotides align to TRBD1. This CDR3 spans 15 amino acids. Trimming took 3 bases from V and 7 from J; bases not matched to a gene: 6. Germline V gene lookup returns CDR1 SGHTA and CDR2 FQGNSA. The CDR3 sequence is CASSLDRGRGEKLFF. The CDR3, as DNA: TGTGCCAGCAGCTTGGACAGGGGCAGGGGTGAAAAACTGTTTTTT. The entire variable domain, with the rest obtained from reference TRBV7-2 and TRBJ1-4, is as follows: GAGVSQSPSNKVTEKGKDVELRCDPISGHTALYWYRQSLGQGLEFLIYFQGNSAPDKSGLPSDRFSAERTGGSVSTLTIQRTQQEDSAVYLCASSLDRGRGEKLFFGSGTQLSVL.

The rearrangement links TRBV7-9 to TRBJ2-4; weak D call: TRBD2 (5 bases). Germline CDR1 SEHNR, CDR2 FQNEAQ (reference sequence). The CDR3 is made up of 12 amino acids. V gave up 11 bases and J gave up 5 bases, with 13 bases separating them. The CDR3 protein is CAPERVENIQYF. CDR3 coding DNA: TGTGCCCCGGAGAGGGTGGAAAACATTCAGTACTTC.

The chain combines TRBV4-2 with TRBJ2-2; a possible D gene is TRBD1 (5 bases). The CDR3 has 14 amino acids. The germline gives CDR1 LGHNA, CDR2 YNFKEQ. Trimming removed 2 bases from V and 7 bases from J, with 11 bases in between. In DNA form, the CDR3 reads TGTGCCAGCAGCCAAAGGCAGGGAATCGGGGAGCTGTTTTTT. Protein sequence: CASSQRQGIGELFF.

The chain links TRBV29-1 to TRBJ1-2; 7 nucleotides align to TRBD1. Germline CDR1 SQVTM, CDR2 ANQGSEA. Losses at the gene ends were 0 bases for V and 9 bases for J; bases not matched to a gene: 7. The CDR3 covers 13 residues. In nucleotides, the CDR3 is TGCAGCGTTGAAGATAGGACAGGTTTTAGCTACACCTTC. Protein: CSVEDRTGFSYTF.

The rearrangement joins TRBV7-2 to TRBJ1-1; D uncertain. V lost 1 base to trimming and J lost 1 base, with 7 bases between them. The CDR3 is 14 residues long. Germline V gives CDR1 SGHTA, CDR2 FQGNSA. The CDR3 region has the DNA TGTGCCAGCAGCTTAGTAGCCAGGAACACTGAAGCTTTCTTT. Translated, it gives CASSLVARNTEAFF.